The clone carrying this T cell receptor (beta chain) appeared once. The data are from a study of untreated major depressive disorder. Sequenced by immunoSEQ multiplex PCR; TCRdb stores in-frame clones only, minus some. Of about 15,000 clones in the sample, about 90% are singletons; the top ten hold 0.75% to 0.9%. Sequencing input: CD4+ T cells from PBMCs. The receptor comes from a man younger than 45 with major depressive disorder.

This CDR3 is CASSPTPVEGHEQYF. CDR3 DNA: TGTGCCAGCAGCCCAACCCCCGTAGAGGGCCACGAGCAGTACTTC. V usage is TRBV9 and J usage is TRBJ2-7; D may be TRBD2 (5 bases). The CDR3 has 15 amino acids. The V gene's germline CDR1 is SGDLS and CDR2 YYNGEE. V lost 4 bases, J lost 5 bases, and 19 bases lay in between.